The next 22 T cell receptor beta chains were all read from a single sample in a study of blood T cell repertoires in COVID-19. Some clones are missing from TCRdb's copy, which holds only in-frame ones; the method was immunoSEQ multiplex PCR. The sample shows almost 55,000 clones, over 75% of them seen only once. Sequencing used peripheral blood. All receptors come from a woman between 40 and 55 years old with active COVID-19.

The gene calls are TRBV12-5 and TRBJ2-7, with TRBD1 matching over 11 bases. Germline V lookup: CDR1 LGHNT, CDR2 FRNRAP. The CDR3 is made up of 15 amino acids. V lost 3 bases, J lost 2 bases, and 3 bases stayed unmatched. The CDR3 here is CASGFGTGGPYEQYF. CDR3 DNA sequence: TGTGCTAGTGGTTTCGGGACAGGGGGACCCTACGAGCAGTACTTC.

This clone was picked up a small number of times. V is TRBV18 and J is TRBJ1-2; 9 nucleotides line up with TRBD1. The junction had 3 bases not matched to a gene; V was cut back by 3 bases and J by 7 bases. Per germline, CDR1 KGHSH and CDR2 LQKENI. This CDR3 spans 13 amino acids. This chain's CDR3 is CASSPGTGLGYTF. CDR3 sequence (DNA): TGTGCCAGCTCACCCGGGACAGGGCTTGGCTACACCTTC.

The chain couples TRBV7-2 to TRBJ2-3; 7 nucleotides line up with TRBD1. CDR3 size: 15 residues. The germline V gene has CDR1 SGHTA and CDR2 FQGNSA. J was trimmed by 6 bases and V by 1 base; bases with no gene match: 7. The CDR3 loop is CASSLGGGVGDTQYF. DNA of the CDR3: TGTGCCAGCAGCTTAGGAGGGGGCGTAGGGGATACGCAGTATTTT.

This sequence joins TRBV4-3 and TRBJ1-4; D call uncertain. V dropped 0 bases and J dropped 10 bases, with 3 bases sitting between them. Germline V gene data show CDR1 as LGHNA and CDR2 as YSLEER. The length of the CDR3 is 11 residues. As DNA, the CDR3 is TGCGCCAGCAGCCAAGACGGAAAACTGTTTTTT. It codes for CASSQDGKLFF.

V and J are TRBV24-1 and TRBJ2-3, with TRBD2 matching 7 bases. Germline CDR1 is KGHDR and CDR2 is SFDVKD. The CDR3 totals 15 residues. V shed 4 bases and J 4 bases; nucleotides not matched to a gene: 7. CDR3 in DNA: TGTGCCACCAGTGAGGCGGGGGTGAGAGCAGATACGCAGTATTTT. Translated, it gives CATSEAGVRADTQYF.

CDR3 residues: CASSQVYTGTSYGYTF. The DNA for the CDR3 is TGTGCCAGCAGCCAAGTTTATACAGGGACCTCCTATGGCTACACCTTC. The J gene is TRBJ1-2, the V gene TRBV3-1 (or the pseudogene TRBV3-2), with D maybe TRBD1 (6 bases). Germline-derived CDR1 and CDR2 are LGHDT and YNNKEL (reference sequence). V lost 1 base, J lost 4 bases, and 16 bases lay in between. The CDR3 sequence is 16 residues long.

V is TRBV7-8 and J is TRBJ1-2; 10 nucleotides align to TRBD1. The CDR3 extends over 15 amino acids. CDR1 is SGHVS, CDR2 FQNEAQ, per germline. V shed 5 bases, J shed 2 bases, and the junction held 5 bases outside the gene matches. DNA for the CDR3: TGTGCCAGCAGCCGCCGGACAGGGGGAAACTATGGCTACACCTTC. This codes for CASSRRTGGNYGYTF.

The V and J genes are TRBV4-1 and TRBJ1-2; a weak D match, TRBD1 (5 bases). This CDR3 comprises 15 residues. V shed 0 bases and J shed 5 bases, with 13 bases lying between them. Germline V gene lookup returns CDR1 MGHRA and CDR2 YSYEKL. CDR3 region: CASSQDSQGGYGYTF. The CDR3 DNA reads TGCGCCAGCAGCCAAGATTCTCAGGGCGGATATGGCTACACCTTC.

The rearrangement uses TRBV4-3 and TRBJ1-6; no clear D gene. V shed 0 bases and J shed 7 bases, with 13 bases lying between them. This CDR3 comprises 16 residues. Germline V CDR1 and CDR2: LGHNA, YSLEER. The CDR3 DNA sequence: TGCGCCAGCAGCCAAGAGACTCCGGGGTACAATTCACCCCTCCACTTT. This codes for CASSQETPGYNSPLHF.

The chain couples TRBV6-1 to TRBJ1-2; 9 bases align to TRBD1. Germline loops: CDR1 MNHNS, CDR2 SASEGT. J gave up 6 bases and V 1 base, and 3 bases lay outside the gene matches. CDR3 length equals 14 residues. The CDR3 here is CASSEGTGGHGYTF. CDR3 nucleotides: TGTGCCAGCAGTGAAGGCACAGGGGGCCATGGCTACACCTTC.

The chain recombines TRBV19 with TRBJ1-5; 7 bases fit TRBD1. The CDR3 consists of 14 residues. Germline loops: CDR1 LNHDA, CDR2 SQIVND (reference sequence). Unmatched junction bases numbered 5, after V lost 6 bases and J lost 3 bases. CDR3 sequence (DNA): TGTGCCAGTAGCAACAGGGGCTTCAATCAGCCCCAGCATTTT. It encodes CASSNRGFNQPQHF. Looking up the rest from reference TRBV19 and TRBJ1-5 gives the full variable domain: DGGITQSPKYLFRKEGQNVTLSCEQNLNHDAMYWYRQDPGQGLRLIYYSQIVNDFQKGDIAEGYSVSREKKESFPLTVTSAQKNPTAFYLCASSNRGFNQPQHFGDGTRLSIL.

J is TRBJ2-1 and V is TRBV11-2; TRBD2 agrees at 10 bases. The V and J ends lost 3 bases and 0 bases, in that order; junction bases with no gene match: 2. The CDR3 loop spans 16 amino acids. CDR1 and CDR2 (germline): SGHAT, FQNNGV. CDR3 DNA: TGTGCCAGCAGCTTCCGACTAGCGGGCTCCTACAATGAGCAGTTCTTC. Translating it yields CASSFRLAGSYNEQFF.

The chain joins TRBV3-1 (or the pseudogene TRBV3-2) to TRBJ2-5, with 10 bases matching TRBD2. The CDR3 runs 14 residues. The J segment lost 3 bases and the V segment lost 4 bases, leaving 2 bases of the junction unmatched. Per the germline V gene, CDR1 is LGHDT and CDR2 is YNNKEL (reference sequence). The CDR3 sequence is CASSPLAGEETQYF. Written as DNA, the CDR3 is TGTGCCAGCAGCCCCCTAGCGGGGGAAGAGACCCAGTACTTC.

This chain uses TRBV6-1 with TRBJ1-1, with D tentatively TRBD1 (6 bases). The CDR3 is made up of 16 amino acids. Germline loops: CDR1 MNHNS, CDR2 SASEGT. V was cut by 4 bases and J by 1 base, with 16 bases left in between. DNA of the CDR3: TGTGCCAGCAGTGCAAGGGGGGGGGAGCGGAACACTGAAGCTTTCTTT. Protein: CASSARGGERNTEAFF.

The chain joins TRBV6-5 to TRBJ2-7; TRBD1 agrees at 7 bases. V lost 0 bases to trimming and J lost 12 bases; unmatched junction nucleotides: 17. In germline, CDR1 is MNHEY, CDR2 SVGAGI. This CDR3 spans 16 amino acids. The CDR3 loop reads CASSYSTGTAALGAYF. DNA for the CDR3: TGTGCCAGCAGTTACTCGACCGGGACAGCGGCTTTAGGAGCGTACTTC.

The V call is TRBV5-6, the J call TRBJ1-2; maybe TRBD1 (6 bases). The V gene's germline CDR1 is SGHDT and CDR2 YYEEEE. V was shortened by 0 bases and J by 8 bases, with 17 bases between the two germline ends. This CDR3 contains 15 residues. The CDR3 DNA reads TGTGCCAGCAGCTTGGGCCCGAACAGGGATAACGGCTACACCTTC. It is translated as CASSLGPNRDNGYTF.

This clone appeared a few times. The chain's CDR3 is CASSRQGLNNSPLHF. CDR3 DNA sequence: TGTGCCAGCAGCCGACAGGGTCTTAATAATTCACCCCTCCACTTT. This chain joins TRBV6-6 and TRBJ1-6; 7 bases match TRBD1. This CDR3 contains 15 residues. From germline, CDR1 is MNHNY and CDR2 SVGAGI (reference sequence). J gave up 5 bases and V 6 bases, and 7 bases lay outside the gene matches.

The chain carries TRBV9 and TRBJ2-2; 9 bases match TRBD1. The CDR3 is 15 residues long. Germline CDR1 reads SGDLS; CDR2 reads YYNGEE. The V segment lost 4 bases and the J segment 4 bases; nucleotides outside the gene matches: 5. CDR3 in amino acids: CASSPQTGGTGELFF. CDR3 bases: TGTGCCAGCAGCCCCCAGACAGGGGGCACCGGGGAGCTGTTTTTT. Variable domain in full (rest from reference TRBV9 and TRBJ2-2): DSGVTQTPKHLITATGQRVTLRCSPRSGDLSVYWYQQSLDQGLQFLIQYYNGEERAKGNILERFSAQQFPDLHSELNLSSLELGDSALYFCASSPQTGGTGELFFGEGSRLTVL.

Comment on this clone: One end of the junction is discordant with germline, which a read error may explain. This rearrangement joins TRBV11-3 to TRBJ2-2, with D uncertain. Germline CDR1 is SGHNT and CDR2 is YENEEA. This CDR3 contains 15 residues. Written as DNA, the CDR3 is TGTGCCTGCAGCCGTCCCCCCGCGAACACCGGGGAGCTGTTTTTT. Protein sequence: CACSRPPANTGELFF.

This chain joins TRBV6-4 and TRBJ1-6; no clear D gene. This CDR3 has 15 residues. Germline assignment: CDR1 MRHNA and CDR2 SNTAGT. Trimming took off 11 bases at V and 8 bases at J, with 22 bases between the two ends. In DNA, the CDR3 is TGTGCCGACTACCTCAGAGGCCCCCGAGATTCACCCCTCCACTTT. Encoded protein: CADYLRGPRDSPLHF.

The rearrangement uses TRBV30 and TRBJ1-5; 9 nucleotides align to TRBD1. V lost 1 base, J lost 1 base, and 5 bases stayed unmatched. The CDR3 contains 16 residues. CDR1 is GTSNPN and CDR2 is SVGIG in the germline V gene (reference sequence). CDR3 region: CAWSAQGQGSNQPQHF. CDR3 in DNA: TGTGCCTGGAGTGCCCAGGGACAGGGAAGCAATCAGCCCCAGCATTTT.

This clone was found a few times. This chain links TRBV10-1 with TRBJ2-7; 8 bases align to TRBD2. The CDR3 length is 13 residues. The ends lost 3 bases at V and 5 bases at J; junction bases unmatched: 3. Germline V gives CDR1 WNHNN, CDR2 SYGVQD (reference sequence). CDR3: CASSDPGGDEQYF. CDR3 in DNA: TGCGCCAGCAGTGACCCGGGGGGGGACGAGCAGTACTTC.